The clone carrying this TCR beta chain appeared once. The target antigen is unknown. Profiling relied on immunoSEQ multiplex PCR, and the TCRdb table lists in-frame clones only, not all of them. Of approximately 60,000 clones in the sample, around 86% were seen once. The data are from a study of OX40 agonist ivuxolimab in advanced cancers. Study observations and caveats: There were also nonresponders showing low normalized T-cell clonal expansion.

Blood sampling was done at baseline, cycle 4 day 1, and cycle 7 day 1. The CDR3 sequence is 13 residues long. V shed 1 base and J shed 4 bases, with 7 bases lying between them. CDR1 and CDR2 (germline): SGHRS, YFSETQ. The sequence derives from an adult with an advanced solid tumor such as melanoma, head and neck, liver or kidney cancer. This specimen consisted of CD4+ or CD8+ T cells sorted from blood, obtained in a trial of the OX40 agonist ivuxolimab. This chain connects TRBV5-1 to TRBJ2-3, with D possibly TRBD1 on 6 matching bases. CDR3 sequence: CASSLQGSDTQYF. CDR3 sequence (DNA): TGCGCCAGCAGCTTGCAGGGGTCAGATACGCAGTATTTT. The variable domain in full, with the rest retrieved from reference TRBV5-1 and TRBJ2-3, is KAGVTQTPRYLIKTRGQQVTLSCSPISGHRSVSWYQQTPGQGLQFLFEYFSETQRNKGNFPGRFSGRQFSNSRSEMNVSTLELGDSALYLCASSLQGSDTQYFGPGTRLTVL.